In its sample, the clone carrying this T cell receptor beta chain was seen a few times. No antigen is known for it. Prepared libraries of TCR beta cDNA carried unique molecular identifiers. TCRdb reanalysed the PCR reads using MiXCR and keeps one entry per CDR3 protein. The table shows 450,000 to 650,000 distinct CDR3 sequences, with around 40% occurring only once. These data originate in a study of post-analysis software for immune sequencing data. Regarding the study as a whole: Elevated frequency relative to controls characterized four or five TRBV segments in patients, TRBV5-6, TRBV5-1 and TRBV20-1 among them.

CDR1 SNHLY and CDR2 FYNNEI come from the germline V gene. V gave up 3 bases and J gave up 2 bases, with 11 bases separating them. This CDR3 comprises 16 residues. The chain is built from TRBV2 and TRBJ2-6, with D possibly matching TRBD1 (6 bases). This receptor was obtained from a girl aged 5-17 years with multiple sclerosis. The sample was blood. For the CDR3, the DNA is TGTGCCAGCAGTGAGTTCCAGGGGACTGGGGCCAACGTCCTGACTTTC. It is translated as CASSEFQGTGANVLTF.